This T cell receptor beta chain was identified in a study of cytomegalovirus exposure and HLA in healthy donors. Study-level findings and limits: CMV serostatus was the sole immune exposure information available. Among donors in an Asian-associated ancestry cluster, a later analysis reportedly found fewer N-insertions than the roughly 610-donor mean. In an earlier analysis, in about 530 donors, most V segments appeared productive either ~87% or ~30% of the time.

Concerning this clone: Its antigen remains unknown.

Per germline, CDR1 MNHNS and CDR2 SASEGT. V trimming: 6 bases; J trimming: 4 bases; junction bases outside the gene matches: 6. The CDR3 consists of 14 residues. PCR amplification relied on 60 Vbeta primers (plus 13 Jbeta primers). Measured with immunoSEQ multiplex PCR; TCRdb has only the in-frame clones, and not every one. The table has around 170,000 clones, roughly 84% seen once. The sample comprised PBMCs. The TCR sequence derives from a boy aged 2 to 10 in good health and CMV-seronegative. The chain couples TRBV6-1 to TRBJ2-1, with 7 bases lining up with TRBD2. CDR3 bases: TGTGCCAGCAGGGCTAGCGGAATTTACAATGAGCAGTTCTTC. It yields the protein CASRASGIYNEQFF.